This T cell receptor beta chain was captured in a study of blood T cells in healthy people across ages. This clonotype was seen a handful of times. Then a second PCR, running about 6 to 11 cycles, was carried out with a sample-barcoded 5' primer and a J-beta primer mix. TCRdb reprocessed the 5' RACE reads via MiXCR and lists one record per CDR3 protein. This repertoire shows over 700,000 distinct CDR3 sequences, around 25% found once; its top ten account for under 10%. Trimming took 0 bases from V and 12 from J, leaving 12 bases between them. This CDR3 has 12 amino acids. The germline V gene has CDR1 DFQATT and CDR2 SNEGSKA (reference sequence). The same data also went into a second study, on T cells of mothers and their children. From that paper: Nobody spotted any persistent microchimeric T cell clones.

The genes are TRBV20-1 and TRBJ2-1; D call uncertain. Sequenced: blood. This sequence originates from a boy aged 5 to 17 in good health. This CDR3 is CSARDWAGGQFF. The CDR3 DNA sequence: TGCAGTGCTAGAGATTGGGCCGGCGGGCAGTTCTTC.